This T cell receptor beta chain was sequenced during a study of Ad26.COV2.S vaccination and SARS-CoV-2 variants. Study overall: Ad26.COV2.S, an intramuscular injection, was given once or twice 56 days apart. General study results and limits: Vaccine recipients had higher spike-specific TCR breadth than placebo recipients. Vaccine and placebo groups showed comparable non-spike TCR breadth.

Sequencing used immunoSEQ multiplex PCR; TCRdb keeps in-frame clones, though not all of them. In the table there are nearly 400,000 clones, 70% to 90% of which are singletons. This CDR3 contains 17 residues. Trimming stripped 7 bases from V and 0 bases from J, with 19 bases between. The germline V gene encodes CDR1 SNHLY and CDR2 FYNNEI. Described treatment: around 19 received Ad26.COV2.S at low or high dose, single or two shots; 5 received placebo; per-sample allocation not given. It was on day 63 after the first vaccine or placebo injection that samples were taken. On this clone: Its antigen is currently unknown.

This specimen was peripheral blood, taken in a trial of Ad26.COV2.S vaccine versus placebo. J is TRBJ1-5 and V is TRBV2, with D unclear. This receptor was obtained from a person between 18 and 59 years old who received the Ad26.COV2.S COVID-19 vaccine or a placebo. For the CDR3, the DNA is TGTGCCAGCACCCGAAGGAGCATCCACACTAGCAATCAGCCCCAGCATTTT. Its translation is CASTRRSIHTSNQPQHF.